This is a list of T cell receptor beta chains from one sample in a study of control samples from healthy donors and cancer patients. This table comes from immunoSEQ multiplex PCR, and its TCRdb copy is limited to in-frame clones, with some not included. The sample holds 100,000 to 150,000 clones, under 95% seen once. The sequencing sample was made of PBMCs. The receptors were gathered from a middle-aged man with head and neck cancer. Both conserved end residues are part of each CDR3. A D gene is named only where the DNA matches it firmly. Not all rows give a size; the values are once, few, many and, for expanded clones, a class.

j_call,clone_size,v_call,d_call,cdr3_nt,cdr3_aa
TRBJ2-3,-,TRBV7-8,TRBD1,TGTGCCAGCAGCTTAAGGACAGGGATTTACACAGATACGCAGTATTTT,CASSLRTGIYTDTQYF
TRBJ2-3,-,TRBV9,-,TGTGCCAGCAGCGTAGATCAGGGAAGCACAGATACGCAGTATTTT,CASSVDQGSTDTQYF
TRBJ1-5,few,TRBV5-1,-,TGCGCCAGCAGCAGGGATACTAATCAGCCCCAGCATTTT,CASSRDTNQPQHF
TRBJ1-2,few,TRBV6-5,-,TGTGCCAGCAGGACGACGGATCTCTATGGCTACACCTTC,CASRTTDLYGYTF
TRBJ1-6,-,TRBV6-2/TRBV6-3,-,TGTGCCAGCAGTTTCGGGTCACCCCTCCACTTT,CASSFGSPLHF
TRBJ2-1,-,TRBV3-1/TRBV3-2,TRBD2,TGTGCCAGCAGCCTAATAGCGGGTACCCTTTACAATGAGCAGTTCTTC,CASSLIAGTLYNEQFF
TRBJ1-2,-,TRBV18,TRBD1,TGTGCCAGCTCACCAGGACAGGCCGCTAACTATGGCTACACCTTC,CASSPGQAANYGYTF
TRBJ1-4,-,TRBV5-6,-,TGTGCCAGCAGCTTGGCCGAGGGGACAACTAATGAAAAACTGTTTTTT,CASSLAEGTTNEKLFF
TRBJ1-1,-,TRBV6-5,-,TGTGCCAGCAGGCGAGTTGGAGGGGAAGCTTTCTTT,CASRRVGGEAFF
TRBJ2-7,-,TRBV30,-,TGTGCCTGGTCCCTCGTTGGGGGGACCTACGAGCAGTACTTC,CAWSLVGGTYEQYF
TRBJ2-5,-,TRBV2,-,TGTGCCAGCAGCCTTGGAGGGGCAACTTGGACCCAGTACTTC,CASSLGGATWTQYF
TRBJ2-7,-,TRBV2,TRBD1,TGTGCCAGAGGGGACAGGTCCTACGAGCAGTACTTC,CARGDRSYEQYF
TRBJ2-7,once,TRBV18,TRBD1,TGTGCCAGCTCACCCGGGACAGATTACGAGCAGTACTTC,CASSPGTDYEQYF
TRBJ1-4,-,TRBV5-1,TRBD1,TGCGCCAGCAGCTTGCACACCCGGACAGGGCAAAATGAAAAACTGTTTTTT,CASSLHTRTGQNEKLFF
TRBJ1-5,-,TRBV12-5,TRBD1,TGTGCTAGTGGTTTGGTCCTAGGACAGGGAAGGACCAATCAGCCCCAGCATTTT,CASGLVLGQGRTNQPQHF
TRBJ2-4,-,TRBV6-5,-,TGTGCCAGCAGTTACTCCCCTCATCAGGGAAACATTCAGTACTTC,CASSYSPHQGNIQYF
TRBJ1-1,-,TRBV4-1,TRBD1,TGCGCCAGCCCCGGGACAGGGGCTGAAGCTTTCTTT,CASPGTGAEAFF
TRBJ1-1,-,TRBV7-2,-,TGTGCCAGCAGCTCAAGATTCAGGGGTGGGCAAGCTTTCTTT,CASSSRFRGGQAFF
TRBJ1-4,-,TRBV19,TRBD1,TGTGCCAGTAGGACAGGGAGTGCAACTAATGAAAAACTGTTTTTT,CASRTGSATNEKLFF
TRBJ1-4,-,TRBV27,-,TGTGCCAGCAGTTTAGGGGGTCGAGATAATGAAAAACTGTTTTTT,CASSLGGRDNEKLFF
TRBJ1-1,-,TRBV19,-,TGTGCCAGTAGTACTGGGGCTGGCGTTGAAGCTTTCTTT,CASSTGAGVEAFF
TRBJ2-1,-,TRBV5-5,-,TGTGCCAGCAGCCCTAGGCCCGGGACCTACAATGAGCAGTTCTTC,CASSPRPGTYNEQFF
TRBJ1-1,-,TRBV7-2,-,TGTGCCAGCAGCTTGCGGGGAGGGAACATGAACACTGAAGCTTTCTTT,CASSLRGGNMNTEAFF
TRBJ2-7,-,TRBV28,TRBD2,TGTGCCAGCTCTGAACTAGCGGGGGGCGCCTACGAGCAGTACTTC,CASSELAGGAYEQYF
TRBJ1-5,-,TRBV19,TRBD1,TGTGCCAGTAGTATATCCGGGACAGGAAGGAACCAGCCCCAGCATTTT,CASSISGTGRNQPQHF
TRBJ2-7,-,TRBV4-1,TRBD2,TGCGCCAGCAGCCACATAGCGGGGGGCTACGAGCAGTACTTC,CASSHIAGGYEQYF
TRBJ2-7,-,TRBV30,-,TGTGCCTGGACGTTGGGCAACTCCTACGAGCAGTACTTC,CAWTLGNSYEQYF
TRBJ2-2,-,TRBV7-2,TRBD2,TGTGCCAGCAGCCCGACTAGCGGGGGGCCCTACACCGGGGAGCTGTTTTTT,CASSPTSGGPYTGELFF